The 27 T cell receptor beta chains reported below all come from one sample, sequenced in a study of post-analysis software for immune sequencing data. Presence of unique molecular identifiers characterized the TCR beta cDNA libraries. TCRdb reanalysed the PCR reads using MiXCR and keeps one entry per CDR3 protein. This table has hundreds of thousands of distinct CDR3 sequences, 44% appearing once. The antigens of these receptors remain unknown. Study-wide results and limits: TRBV5-6, TRBV5-1 and TRBV20-1 were among roughly five TRBV segments more frequent in patients than controls.

Sequencing was performed on blood. These receptors were collected from a girl between 5 and 17 years old with multiple sclerosis.

The chain has TRBV12-3 or TRBV12-4 and TRBJ1-2; no clear D gene. Deletions cut 3 bases from V and 8 bases from J, with 19 bases between. The CDR3 consists of 15 residues. The CDR3 loop reads CASSLASWASSGYTF. Here the CDR3 DNA reads TGTGCCAGCAGTTTGGCTTCCTGGGCCTCCTCGGGCTACACCTTC.

This clonotype was seen a handful of times. The J gene is TRBJ2-4, the V gene TRBV6-2 or TRBV6-3; D is perhaps TRBD1 (5 bases). The DNA end lines up better with TRBJ2-7; the J call may be wrong. This CDR3 has 11 residues. Germline V lookup: CDR1 MNHEY, CDR2 SVGEGT. CDR3 nucleotide sequence: TGTGCCAGCGGGCAGGGAATCGAGCAGTACTTC. It is translated as CASGQGIEQYF.

The chain is built from TRBV20-1 and TRBJ2-4; D is perhaps TRBD2 (6 bases). The germline V gene has CDR1 DFQATT and CDR2 SNEGSKA (reference sequence). The length of the CDR3 is 14 residues. Between the trimmed V and J ends, which lost 2 bases and 0 bases, there was a span of 8 bases. Written as DNA, the CDR3 is TGCAGTGCTAGACGGGACTTAGCCAAAAACATTCAGTACTTC. Translation: CSARRDLAKNIQYF.

The rearrangement links TRBV20-1 to TRBJ2-3; TRBD2 agrees at 10 bases. The CDR3 extends over 12 amino acids. Germline assignment: CDR1 DFQATT and CDR2 SNEGSKA (reference sequence). The junction had 2 bases not matched to a gene; V was cut back by 5 bases and J by 6 bases. Here the CDR3 DNA reads TGCAGTGCTCAACTAGCGGGGGATACGCAGTATTTT. It yields the protein CSAQLAGDTQYF.

V usage is TRBV6-6 and J usage is TRBJ2-6; no clear D. The CDR3 has 17 residues. CDR1 is MNHNY, CDR2 SVGAGI, per germline (reference sequence). V was cut by 7 bases and J by 0 bases, with 16 bases left in between. The CDR3 reads CASIGAGLLSGANVLTF. In DNA, the CDR3 is TGTGCCAGCATTGGCGCTGGGCTCCTCTCTGGGGCCAACGTCCTGACTTTC.

The table lists this clonotype with many counts. This rearrangement joins TRBV18 to TRBJ2-5; D call uncertain. CDR1 KGHSH and CDR2 LQKENI come from the germline V gene. This CDR3 is built from 13 residues. The ends were cut back, 3 bases at V and 0 bases at J, with 5 bases in the middle. Here the CDR3 DNA reads TGTGCCAGCTCACCGGGGTACCAAGAGACCCAGTACTTC. Its protein is CASSPGYQETQYF.

The rearrangement uses TRBV13 and TRBJ1-2, with TRBD1 matching 8 bases. The CDR3 loop spans 15 amino acids. V was clipped by 3 bases and J by 2 bases; unmatched bases: 5. From germline, CDR1 is PRHDT and CDR2 FYEKMQ (reference sequence). As DNA, the CDR3 is TGTGCCAGCAGCTTTCGACAGGGGCCGAACTATGGCTACACCTTC. It encodes CASSFRQGPNYGYTF.

This clonotype came up once. The CDR3 protein is CASSRDSPGTQYF. The CDR3 DNA follows: TGCGCCAGCAGTCGAGACTCGCCTGGTACGCAGTATTTT. The chain recombines TRBV5-1 with TRBJ2-3; D uncertain. Per germline, CDR1 SGHRS and CDR2 YFSETQ. V was pared by 5 bases and J by 8 bases, with 15 bases between. The CDR3 runs to 13 residues.

The chain uses TRBV28 and TRBJ2-5; 13 bases line up with TRBD2. The CDR3 has 16 amino acids. With 6 bases clipped from V and 3 bases from J, the junction kept 7 bases outside the gene matches. Germline V gene data show CDR1 as MDHEN and CDR2 as SYDVKM. CDR3 sequence: CASRPTSGGAKETQYF. The CDR3 DNA is TGTGCCAGCAGACCAACTAGCGGGGGGGCGAAAGAGACCCAGTACTTC.

In its sample, this clonotype was seen a few times. This rearrangement joins TRBV12-3 or TRBV12-4 to TRBJ1-2, with D uncertain. The germline V and J ends were trimmed by 6 bases and 8 bases, with 10 bases remaining between them. This CDR3 has 11 residues. CDR3 nucleotides: TGTGCCAGCAGAACTCCGGAAGGCTACACCTTC. Protein: CASRTPEGYTF.

The chain has TRBV29-1 and TRBJ1-2; 7 bases map to TRBD1. The CDR3 covers 15 residues. Germline CDR1 and CDR2: SQVTM and ANQGSEA. Trimming took 5 bases from V and 4 from J; bases not matched to a gene: 13. The CDR3 spells CSVSRMSRQGYGYTF. The CDR3 region has the DNA TGCAGCGTTTCCCGTATGAGCAGACAGGGCTATGGCTACACCTTC.

The chain uses TRBV20-1 and TRBJ1-2; no firm D call. Trimming removed 1 base from V and 2 bases from J, with 17 bases in between. Germline V gene data show CDR1 as DFQATT and CDR2 as SNEGSKA (reference sequence). The CDR3 length is 16 residues. In DNA, the CDR3 is TGCAGTGCTAGAGTACCAGACTCCAACCCCAACTATGGCTACACCTTC. Its translation is CSARVPDSNPNYGYTF.

The chain couples TRBV7-7 to TRBJ2-5; TRBD2 agrees at 9 bases. Unmatched junction bases numbered 13, after V lost 5 bases and J lost 9 bases. The CDR3 is 15 residues long. The germline V gene has CDR1 SSHAT and CDR2 FNYEAQ (reference sequence). The CDR3 sequence is CASSPRLAVVAAQYF. The CDR3 bases are TGTGCCAGCAGCCCACGACTAGCGGTGGTTGCGGCCCAGTACTTC. The full variable domain, with the rest looked up from reference TRBV7-7 and TRBJ2-5, is GAGVSQSPRYKVTKRGQDVTLRCDPISSHATLYWYQQALGQGPEFLTYFNYEAQPDKSGLPSDRFSAERPEGSISTLTIQRTEQRDSAMYRCASSPRLAVVAAQYFGPGTRLLVL.

This clonotype was counted between two and nine times. The chain is built from TRBV3-1 and TRBJ2-5; 8 nucleotides align to TRBD2. The J call is in doubt because the DNA end fits TRBJ2-7 better. Germline values: CDR1 LGHDT, CDR2 YNNKEL (reference sequence). The length of the CDR3 is 13 residues. The CDR3 sequence is CASSYSGTVEQYF. The CDR3 DNA reads as TGTGCCAGCAGCTATAGCGGGACGGTCGAGCAGTACTTC.

This clonotype was picked up a small number of times. The chain has TRBV20-1 and TRBJ2-3; 10 nucleotides agree with TRBD2. From germline, CDR1 is DFQATT and CDR2 SNEGSKA (reference sequence). This CDR3 contains 14 residues. Germline trimming cut 4 bases from V and 5 bases from J; bases unmatched to any gene: 6. The CDR3 reads CSAIGLAVGDTQYF. The CDR3 nucleotides are TGCAGTGCTATCGGACTAGCGGTAGGAGATACGCAGTATTTT.

The gene calls are TRBV28 and TRBJ2-1, with 9 positions matching TRBD2. The ends lost 8 bases at V and 4 bases at J; junction bases unmatched: 6. Per germline, CDR1 MDHEN and CDR2 SYDVKM. The CDR3 sequence is 14 residues long. CDR3 coding DNA: TGTGCCAGCGGGGGGACTAGCAGGTACAATGAGCAGTTCTTC. This sequence encodes CASGGTSRYNEQFF.

The chain combines TRBV5-1 with TRBJ2-5; D uncertain. The CDR3 has 13 residues. Trimming cost V 2 bases and J 5 bases, with 10 bases left between them. Germline CDR1 reads SGHRS; CDR2 reads YFSETQ. CDR3 sequence (DNA): TGCGCCAGCAGCTTAGGCGTAGGGGAGACCCAGTACTTC. This sequence encodes CASSLGVGETQYF.

The J gene is TRBJ1-1, the V gene TRBV27; no definite D call. Trimming took off 6 bases at V and 11 bases at J, with 16 bases between the two ends. Germline-derived CDR1 and CDR2 are MNHEY and SMNVEV (reference sequence). The CDR3 consists of 12 residues. The CDR3 DNA sequence: TGTGCCAGCAGCCCCGATGGTACTATGGCTTTCTTT. Its translation is CASSPDGTMAFF.

This chain uses TRBV5-1 with TRBJ1-2; 9 bases align to TRBD1. In germline, CDR1 is SGHRS, CDR2 YFSETQ. V gave up 4 bases and J gave up 3 bases; unmatched junction bases: 10. The length of the CDR3 is 16 residues. CDR3 DNA: TGCGCCAGCAGCCACACCAAGAGGACAGGGGACTATGGCTACACCTTC. Translation: CASSHTKRTGDYGYTF.

The chain is built from TRBV5-1 and TRBJ1-2; a possible D gene is TRBD1 (5 bases). Germline V lookup: CDR1 SGHRS, CDR2 YFSETQ. CDR3 length equals 15 residues. The germline V and J ends were trimmed by 4 bases and 3 bases, with 16 bases remaining between them. CDR3 protein: CASSPWDLSHYGYTF. CDR3 sequence (DNA): TGCGCCAGCAGCCCCTGGGACCTTTCTCACTATGGCTACACCTTC.

A few counts support this clonotype. The chain joins TRBV5-5 to TRBJ2-1, with D unresolved. With 2 bases removed from V and 8 bases from J, the gap between germline ends came to 8 bases. CDR1 and CDR2 (germline): SGHKS, YYEKEE (reference sequence). This CDR3 has 12 residues. This CDR3 is CASSFVTYEQFF. The CDR3 nucleotides read TGTGCCAGCAGCTTTGTTACGTATGAGCAGTTCTTC.

The rearrangement links TRBV12-3 or TRBV12-4 to TRBJ2-1, with 12 bases identical to TRBD2. V was clipped by 2 bases and J by 3 bases; unmatched bases: 8. The CDR3 totals 18 residues. The CDR3 coding sequence is TGTGCCAGCAGTTTACTAGCGGGGGGGCCGGCGGGCTACAATGAGCAGTTCTTC. This encodes CASSLLAGGPAGYNEQFF.

This clonotype has only one observation. Here the CDR3 DNA reads TGTGCCACCAGTGATTTGGGGCAGACTTACAATGAGCAGTTCTTC. Protein: CATSDLGQTYNEQFF. The V and J genes are TRBV24-1 and TRBJ2-1, with D unresolved. The CDR3 sequence is 15 residues long. Germline CDR1 is KGHDR and CDR2 is SFDVKD. V lost 0 bases, J lost 4 bases, and 9 bases lay in between.

This chain uses TRBV20-1 with TRBJ2-5; 8 bases map to TRBD2. CDR3 size: 13 residues. Looked up from germline, CDR1 is DFQATT and CDR2 is SNEGSKA (reference sequence). With V trimmed by 6 bases and J by 5 bases, 8 bases remained unmatched. The CDR3 region is CSAPAGGGETQYF. Written as DNA, the CDR3 is TGCAGTGCCCCGGCGGGGGGAGGGGAGACCCAGTACTTC.

This clonotype turned up a few times. The V and J genes are TRBV18 and TRBJ2-3; tentatively, D is TRBD1 (6 bases). Trimming cost V 3 bases and J 1 base, with 11 bases left between them. The germline V gene has CDR1 KGHSH and CDR2 LQKENI. This CDR3 is built from 15 residues. CDR3 sequence: CASSPVRGGTDTQYF. The CDR3 DNA reads as TGTGCCAGCTCACCGGTCAGGGGAGGCACAGATACGCAGTATTTT.

The chain has TRBV11-3 and TRBJ2-3; D remains ambiguous. Germline CDR1 is SGHNT and CDR2 is YENEEA. CDR3 size: 14 residues. The V end was cut by 8 bases, the J end by 0 bases, with 12 bases between. CDR3 in DNA: TGTGCCAGCCGCTCAGGTTCTAGCACAGATACGCAGTATTTT. Residues: CASRSGSSTDTQYF.

This clonotype was seen a single time. The junction departs from germline at one end; a sequencing error may be responsible. The chain carries TRBV5-6 and TRBJ2-1; 8 bases are shared with TRBD2. Germline CDR1 reads SGHDT; CDR2 reads YYEEEE. There are 17 residues in the CDR3. The CDR3 region is CVSSLSVAGPPYNEQFF. The CDR3, as DNA: TGTGTCAGCAGCTTGTCGGTAGCGGGACCTCCCTACAATGAGCAGTTCTTC.